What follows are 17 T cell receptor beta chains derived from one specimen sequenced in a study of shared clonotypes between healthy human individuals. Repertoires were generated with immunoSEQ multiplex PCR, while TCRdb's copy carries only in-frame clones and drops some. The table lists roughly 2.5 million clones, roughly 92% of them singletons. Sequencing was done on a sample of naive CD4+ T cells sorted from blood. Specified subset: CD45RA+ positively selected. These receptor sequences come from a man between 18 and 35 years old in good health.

The DNA for the CDR3 is TGTGCCAGCTCACCTCTGGGACTAGCTGAAGAGACCCAGTACTTC. It yields the protein CASSPLGLAEETQYF. This sequence joins TRBV18 and TRBJ2-5, with 9 bases matching TRBD2. Unmatched junction bases numbered 5, after V lost 3 bases and J lost 3 bases. The CDR3 totals 15 residues. CDR1 and CDR2 (germline): KGHSH, LQKENI.

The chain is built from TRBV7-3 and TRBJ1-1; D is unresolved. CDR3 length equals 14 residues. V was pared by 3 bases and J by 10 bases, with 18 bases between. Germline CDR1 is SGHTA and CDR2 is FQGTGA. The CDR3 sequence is CASSLGGFSFPAFF. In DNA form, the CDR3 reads TGTGCCAGCAGCTTGGGAGGGTTTAGTTTCCCAGCTTTCTTT.

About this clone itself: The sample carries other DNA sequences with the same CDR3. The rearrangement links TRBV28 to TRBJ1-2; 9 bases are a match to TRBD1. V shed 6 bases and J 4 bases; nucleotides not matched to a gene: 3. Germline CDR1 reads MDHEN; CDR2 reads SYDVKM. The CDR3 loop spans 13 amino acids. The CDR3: CASSLDRGYGYTF. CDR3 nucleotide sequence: TGTGCCAGCAGCCTGGACAGGGGCTATGGCTACACCTTC.

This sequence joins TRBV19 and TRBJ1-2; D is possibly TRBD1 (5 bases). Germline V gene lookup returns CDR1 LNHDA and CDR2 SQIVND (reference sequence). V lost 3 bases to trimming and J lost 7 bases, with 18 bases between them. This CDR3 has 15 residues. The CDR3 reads CASSIRQPSGSGYTF. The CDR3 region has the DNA TGTGCCAGTAGTATTCGACAGCCCTCCGGGAGTGGCTACACCTTC.

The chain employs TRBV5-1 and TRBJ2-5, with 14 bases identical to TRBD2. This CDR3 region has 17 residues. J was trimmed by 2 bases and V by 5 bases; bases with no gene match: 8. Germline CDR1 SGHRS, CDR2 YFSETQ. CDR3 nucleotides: TGCGCCAGCAGACGGGGACTAGCGGGAGTAGGGCAAGAGACCCAGTACTTC. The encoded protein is CASRRGLAGVGQETQYF.

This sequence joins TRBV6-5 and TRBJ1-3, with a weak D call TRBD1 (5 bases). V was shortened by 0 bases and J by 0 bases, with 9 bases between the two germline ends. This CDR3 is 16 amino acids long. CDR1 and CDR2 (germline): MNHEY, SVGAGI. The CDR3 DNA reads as TGTGCCAGCAGTTACTCGGCAGGGCACTCTGGAAACACCATATATTTT. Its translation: CASSYSAGHSGNTIYF.

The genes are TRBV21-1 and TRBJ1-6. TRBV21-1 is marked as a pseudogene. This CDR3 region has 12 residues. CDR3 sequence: CATDAMDSPLHF. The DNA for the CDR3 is TGTGCCACAGACGCAATGGATTCACCCCTCCACTTT.

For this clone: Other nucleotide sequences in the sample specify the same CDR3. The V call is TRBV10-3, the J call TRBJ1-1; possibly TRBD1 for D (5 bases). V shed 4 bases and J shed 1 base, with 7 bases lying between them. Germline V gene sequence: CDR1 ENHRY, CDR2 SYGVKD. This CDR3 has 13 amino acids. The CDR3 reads CAISAGENTEAFF. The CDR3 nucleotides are TGTGCCATCAGTGCGGGGGAGAACACTGAAGCTTTCTTT.

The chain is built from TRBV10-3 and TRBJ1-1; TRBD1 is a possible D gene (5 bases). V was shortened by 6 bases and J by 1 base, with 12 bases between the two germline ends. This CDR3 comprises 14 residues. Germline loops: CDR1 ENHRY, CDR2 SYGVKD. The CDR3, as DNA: TGTGCCATCAGGAACGGGACGGCGAACACTGAAGCTTTCTTT. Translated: CAIRNGTANTEAFF.

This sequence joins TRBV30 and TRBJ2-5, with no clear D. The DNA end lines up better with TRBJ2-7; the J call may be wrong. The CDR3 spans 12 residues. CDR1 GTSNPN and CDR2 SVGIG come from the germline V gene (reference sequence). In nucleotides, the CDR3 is TGTGCCTGGGGAAGACCCAGCTACGAGCAGTACTTC. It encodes CAWGRPSYEQYF.

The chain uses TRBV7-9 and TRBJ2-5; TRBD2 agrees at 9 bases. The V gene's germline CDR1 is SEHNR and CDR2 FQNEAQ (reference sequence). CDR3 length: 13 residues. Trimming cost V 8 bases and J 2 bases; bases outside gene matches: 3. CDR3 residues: CASGLAGQETQYF. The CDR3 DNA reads TGTGCCAGCGGTCTAGCGGGGCAAGAGACCCAGTACTTC.

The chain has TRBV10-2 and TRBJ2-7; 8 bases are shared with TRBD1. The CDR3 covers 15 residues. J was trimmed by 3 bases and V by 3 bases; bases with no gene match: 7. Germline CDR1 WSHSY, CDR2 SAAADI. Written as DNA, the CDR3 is TGCGCCAGCAGTGAAATGACAGGGGCCCTCTACGAGCAGTACTTC. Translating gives CASSEMTGALYEQYF.

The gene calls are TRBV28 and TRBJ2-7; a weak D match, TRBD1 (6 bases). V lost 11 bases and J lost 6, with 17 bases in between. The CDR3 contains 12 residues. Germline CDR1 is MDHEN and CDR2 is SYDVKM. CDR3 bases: TGTGCCTCTCGGACAGCAAAGCTCGAGCAGTACTTC. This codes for CASRTAKLEQYF.

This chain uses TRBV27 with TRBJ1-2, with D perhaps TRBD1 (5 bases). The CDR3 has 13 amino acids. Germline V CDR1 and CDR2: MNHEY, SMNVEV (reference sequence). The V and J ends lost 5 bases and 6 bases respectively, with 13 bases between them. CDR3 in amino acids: CASSPTRGNGYTF. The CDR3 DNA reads TGTGCCAGCAGTCCGACGAGGGGAAATGGCTACACCTTC.

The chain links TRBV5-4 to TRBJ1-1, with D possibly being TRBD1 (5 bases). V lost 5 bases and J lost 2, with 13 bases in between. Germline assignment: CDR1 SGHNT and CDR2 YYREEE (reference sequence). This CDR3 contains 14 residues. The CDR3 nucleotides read TGTGCCAGCAGATCTCAGGGCTCTAACACTGAAGCTTTCTTT. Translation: CASRSQGSNTEAFF.

CDR3 bases: TGCGCCAGCAGTGAGACCGTCACAGGGAGAGAGACCCAGTACTTC. Translating it yields CASSETVTGRETQYF. This chain links TRBV10-1 with TRBJ2-5; weak D call: TRBD1 (6 bases). The germline CDR1 and CDR2 sequences are WNHNN and SYGVQD (reference sequence). Trimming took off 2 bases at V and 4 bases at J, with 14 bases between the two ends. The CDR3 extends over 15 amino acids.

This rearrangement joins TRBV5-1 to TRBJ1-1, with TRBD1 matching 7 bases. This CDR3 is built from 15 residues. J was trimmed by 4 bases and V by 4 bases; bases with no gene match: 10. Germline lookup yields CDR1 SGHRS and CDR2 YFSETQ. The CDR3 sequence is CASSQRQGVGTEAFF. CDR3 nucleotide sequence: TGCGCCAGCAGCCAAAGACAGGGAGTGGGCACTGAAGCTTTCTTT.